The 29 T cell receptor beta chains below all came from one sample that was sequenced in a study of T cell repertoires in cytomegalovirus infection (dated by TCRdb to about 2019). Reads for this sample came from an Illumina HiSeq 1500. Through fastp at Q25 and MiXCR, TCRdb rebuilt clones from the public reads, retaining in-frame beta chains. CDR3 protein duplicates are merged, each entry listing the most common genes and DNA. The sample table shows some 300,000 distinct CDR3 sequences, and 9.6% are seen once. The ten largest clones add up to over 2.5% of the sample. Sequences were obtained from PBMCs. The receptors come from a human donor in good health (CMV status not recorded). Some clones in this sample may be carry-over from other donors' samples.

This clonotype was found a few times. The chain links TRBV5-1 to TRBJ2-5; unclear D gene. The V end was cut by 4 bases, the J end by 0 bases, with 7 bases between. The length of the CDR3 is 13 residues. Looked up from germline, CDR1 is SGHRS and CDR2 is YFSETQ. Here the CDR3 reads CASSLVYQETQYF. In DNA, the CDR3 is TGCGCCAGCAGCCTCGTATACCAAGAGACCCAGTACTTC. Full variable domain (outside the CDR3, taken from reference TRBV5-1 and TRBJ2-5): KAGVTQTPRYLIKTRGQQVTLSCSPISGHRSVSWYQQTPGQGLQFLFEYFSETQRNKGNFPGRFSGRQFSNSRSEMNVSTLELGDSALYLCASSLVYQETQYFGPGTRLLVL.

This clonotype has ten or more counts. The rearrangement links TRBV18 to TRBJ2-3; D possibly corresponds to TRBD2 (5 bases). The CDR3 consists of 16 residues. Germline CDR1 reads KGHSH; CDR2 reads LQKENI. V gave up 4 bases and J gave up 4 bases, with 18 bases separating them. This chain's CDR3 is CASSLQSSRSADTQYF. The CDR3 DNA sequence: TGTGCCAGCTCACTCCAGTCTAGCAGGTCGGCAGATACGCAGTATTTT.

This clonotype was detected ten times or more. The rearrangement uses TRBV5-6 and TRBJ1-1; D is unresolved. Germline CDR1 is SGHDT and CDR2 is YYEEEE. The CDR3 sequence is 15 residues long. V was trimmed by 0 bases and J by 0 bases, leaving 9 bases between them. The CDR3: CASSLAVSMNTEAFF. For the CDR3, the DNA is TGTGCCAGCAGCTTGGCGGTCAGCATGAACACTGAAGCTTTCTTT.

This chain links TRBV5-1 with TRBJ2-5; 12 bases fit TRBD1. The CDR3 length is 15 residues. V gave up 7 bases and J gave up 4 bases; unmatched junction bases: 8. Looked up from germline, CDR1 is SGHRS and CDR2 is YFSETQ. CDR3 DNA sequence: TGCGCCAGCTCCGGGACAGGGGGCATCGGAGAGACCCAGTACTTC. Amino acids: CASSGTGGIGETQYF. Looking up the rest from reference TRBV5-1 and TRBJ2-5 gives the full variable domain: KAGVTQTPRYLIKTRGQQVTLSCSPISGHRSVSWYQQTPGQGLQFLFEYFSETQRNKGNFPGRFSGRQFSNSRSEMNVSTLELGDSALYLCASSGTGGIGETQYFGPGTRLLVL.

This rearrangement joins TRBV5-1 to TRBJ2-3; 9 bases are a match to TRBD1. The CDR3 has 20 residues. V shed 4 bases, J shed 1 base, and the junction held 19 bases outside the gene matches. Germline CDR1 SGHRS, CDR2 YFSETQ. CDR3 protein: CASSPWWGQGGGGGTDTQYF. For the CDR3, the DNA is TGCGCCAGCAGCCCTTGGTGGGGACAGGGTGGCGGGGGCGGCACAGATACGCAGTATTTT. Variable domain in full (rest from reference TRBV5-1 and TRBJ2-3): KAGVTQTPRYLIKTRGQQVTLSCSPISGHRSVSWYQQTPGQGLQFLFEYFSETQRNKGNFPGRFSGRQFSNSRSEMNVSTLELGDSALYLCASSPWWGQGGGGGTDTQYFGPGTRLTVL.

This clonotype was seen at least ten times. The chain couples TRBV6-5 to TRBJ1-1; D is undetermined. In germline, CDR1 is MNHEY, CDR2 SVGAGI. The CDR3 length is 14 residues. Trimming removed 2 bases at V and 8 bases at J, with 15 bases between. This CDR3 is CASSYGSRWTEAFF. The DNA for the CDR3 is TGTGCCAGCAGTTACGGTTCTAGGTGGACCGAAGCTTTCTTT.

In its sample, this clonotype was seen many times. The chain combines TRBV2 with TRBJ1-1; perhaps TRBD1 as D (5 bases). Between the trimmed V and J ends, which lost 8 bases and 2 bases, there was a span of 12 bases. This CDR3 comprises 13 residues. Per the germline V gene, CDR1 is SNHLY and CDR2 is FYNNEI. The DNA for the CDR3 is TGTGCCAGCGCCGGGACGGTAAACACTGAAGCTTTCTTT. It is translated as CASAGTVNTEAFF.

This clonotype was observed once. The genes are TRBV7-9 and TRBJ1-1, with a weak D call TRBD1 (5 bases). Between the trimmed V and J ends, which lost 0 bases and 2 bases, there was a span of 10 bases. The CDR3 contains 15 residues. Germline V CDR1 and CDR2: SEHNR, FQNEAQ (reference sequence). The CDR3 loop reads CASSLAGDLNTEAFF. Here the CDR3 DNA reads TGTGCCAGCAGCTTAGCTGGGGACCTTAACACTGAAGCTTTCTTT.

A few counts support this clonotype. V and J are TRBV14 and TRBJ2-5; 10 nucleotides align to TRBD2. Germline V lookup: CDR1 SGHDN, CDR2 FVKESK. With 3 bases clipped from V and 3 bases from J, the junction kept 7 bases outside the gene matches. The CDR3 is 16 residues long. The CDR3 bases are TGTGCCAGCAGCCACCACATCGGACTAGCGGAAGAGACCCAGTACTTC. Protein sequence: CASSHHIGLAEETQYF. Together with reference TRBV14 and TRBJ2-5, the CDR3 gives the full variable domain: EAGVTQFPSHSVIEKGQTVTLRCDPISGHDNLYWYRRVMGKEIKFLLHFVKESKQDESGMPNNRFLAERTGGTYSTLKVQPAELEDSGVYFCASSHHIGLAEETQYFGPGTRLLVL.

This chain uses TRBV5-6 with TRBJ1-3, with TRBD1 identical over 8 bases. V lost 2 bases to trimming and J lost 0 bases; unmatched junction nucleotides: 4. The germline CDR1 and CDR2 sequences are SGHDT and YYEEEE. CDR3 length: 16 residues. The CDR3 DNA follows: TGTGCCAGCAGCTTAATGGGACAGGCCTCTGGAAACACCATATATTTT. It yields the protein CASSLMGQASGNTIYF.

The sample holds a few counts of this clonotype. The chain couples TRBV10-3 to TRBJ1-3; 9 nucleotides line up with TRBD1. Trimming took 3 bases from V and 4 from J; bases not matched to a gene: 7. Per the germline V gene, CDR1 is ENHRY and CDR2 is SYGVKD. This CDR3 comprises 16 residues. The CDR3: CAISEVQGAKGNTIYF. The CDR3 bases are TGTGCCATCAGTGAAGTACAGGGGGCGAAAGGAAACACCATATATTTT.

This clonotype was recorded at least ten times. This chain connects TRBV28 to TRBJ2-1, with D hard to call. The V gene's germline CDR1 is MDHEN and CDR2 SYDVKM. V was cut by 7 bases and J by 0 bases, with 13 bases left in between. The CDR3 totals 15 residues. CDR3: CASTSTLSSYNEQFF. In DNA form, the CDR3 reads TGTGCCAGCACCTCGACTCTTAGCTCCTACAATGAGCAGTTCTTC.

The V gene is TRBV2, the J gene TRBJ1-5; D possibly corresponds to TRBD1 (5 bases). CDR3 length: 12 residues. Between the trimmed V and J ends, which lost 2 bases and 11 bases, there was a span of 10 bases. Germline V CDR1 and CDR2: SNHLY, FYNNEI. The CDR3 DNA sequence: TGTGCCAGCAGTGAAATGAGGGGTACCCAGCATTTT. Its translation is CASSEMRGTQHF.

This clonotype turned up a few times. V usage is TRBV9 and J usage is TRBJ2-7, with TRBD2 matching over 8 bases. The germline gives CDR1 SGDLS, CDR2 YYNGEE. CDR3 size: 15 residues. Trimming at V came to 7 bases and at J to 0 bases, leaving 9 bases not matched to a gene. CDR3 residues: CASSQGAGASYEQYF. The CDR3 coding sequence is TGTGCCAGCTCCCAAGGAGCGGGAGCCTCCTACGAGCAGTACTTC.

This clonotype appeared many times. The chain is built from TRBV20-1 and TRBJ2-5; D is perhaps TRBD2 (6 bases). The length of the CDR3 is 15 residues. Germline assignment: CDR1 DFQATT and CDR2 SNEGSKA (reference sequence). Trimming took off 0 bases at V and 4 bases at J, with 15 bases between the two ends. DNA of the CDR3: TGCAGTGCTAGAGATAGAAGCGGGTTTACAGAGACCCAGTACTTC. Translating gives CSARDRSGFTETQYF.

The rearrangement links TRBV28 to TRBJ1-6; D remains unclear. This CDR3 spans 12 amino acids. The V and J ends lost 4 bases and 13 bases respectively, with 11 bases between them. CDR1 is MDHEN, CDR2 SYDVKM, per germline. CDR3 in amino acids: CASSWQGRPLHF. The CDR3 DNA follows: TGTGCCAGCAGTTGGCAAGGTCGGCCCCTCCACTTT.

In this sample, this clonotype turned up many times. The genes are TRBV28 and TRBJ1-2; D is unresolved. Trimming took off 2 bases at V and 1 base at J, with 11 bases between the two ends. CDR3 length: 15 residues. In germline, CDR1 is MDHEN, CDR2 SYDVKM. The CDR3 sequence: CASSLNVRGNYGYTF. The CDR3 nucleotides read TGTGCCAGCAGTTTAAACGTTCGGGGTAACTATGGCTACACCTTC.

This clonotype has a count of ten or more. This rearrangement joins TRBV2 to TRBJ2-2; 8 bases agree with TRBD1. This CDR3 is 15 amino acids long. After removal of 7 bases from V and 7 bases from J, the junction contained 11 bases not matched to a gene. Germline V gene sequence: CDR1 SNHLY, CDR2 FYNNEI. The CDR3 region has the DNA TGTGCCAGCACCGGACAGGGAAGGAGAGGCGGGGAGCTGTTTTTT. It translates to CASTGQGRRGGELFF. Using reference TRBV2 and TRBJ2-2 for the parts outside the CDR3, the full variable domain is EPEVTQTPSHQVTQMGQEVILRCVPISNHLYFYWYRQILGQKVEFLVSFYNNEISEKSEIFDDQFSVERPDGSNFTLKIRSTKLEDSAMYFCASTGQGRRGGELFFGEGSRLTVL.

This clonotype was seen repeatedly, ten times or more. The V call is TRBV14, the J call TRBJ2-7; D may be TRBD1 (5 bases). V was pared by 4 bases and J by 2 bases, with 9 bases between. The CDR3 length is 13 residues. The germline V gene has CDR1 SGHDN and CDR2 FVKESK. CDR3: CASSLGRAYEQYV. In DNA form, the CDR3 reads TGTGCCAGCAGCCTGGGGCGAGCCTACGAGCAGTACGTC.

The chain combines TRBV19 with TRBJ2-7; D is perhaps TRBD1 or TRBD2 (5 bases each). CDR3 length equals 13 residues. V lost 4 bases, J lost 1 base, and 8 bases lay in between. The V gene's germline CDR1 is LNHDA and CDR2 SQIVND (reference sequence). CDR3 in DNA: TGTGCCAGTAGTACGGGACCTTCCTACGAGCAGTACGTC. Amino acids: CASSTGPSYEQYV.

V gene TRBV7-9 combines with J gene TRBJ1-4, with a weak D call TRBD1 (6 bases). The length of the CDR3 is 12 residues. Looked up from germline, CDR1 is SEHNR and CDR2 is FQNEAQ (reference sequence). The ends were cut back, 8 bases at V and 7 bases at J, with 11 bases in the middle. CDR3 loop: CASDRQVEKLFF. CDR3 DNA sequence: TGTGCCAGCGATAGACAGGTTGAAAAACTGTTTTTT. Supplemented by reference TRBV7-9 and TRBJ1-4, the full variable domain reads DTGVSQNPRHKITKRGQNVTFRCDPISEHNRLYWYRQTLGQGPEFLTYFQNEAQLEKSRLLSDRFSAERPKGSFSTLEIQRTEQGDSAMYLCASDRQVEKLFFGSGTQLSVL.

V is TRBV9 and J is TRBJ2-1, with 11 bases aligning to TRBD2. Germline lookup yields CDR1 SGDLS and CDR2 YYNGEE. Trimming cost V 0 bases and J 4 bases; bases outside gene matches: 3. This CDR3 contains 16 residues. CDR3 nucleotide sequence: TGTGCCAGCAGCGTAGGAATAGCGGGGGGGTACAATGAGCAGTTCTTC. As protein: CASSVGIAGGYNEQFF.

This clonotype was detected only a few times. The V and J genes are TRBV19 and TRBJ2-2; D unresolved. The CDR3 has 14 residues. Germline V gene sequence: CDR1 LNHDA, CDR2 SQIVND (reference sequence). V was pared by 1 base and J by 4 bases, with 7 bases between. This CDR3 is CASSIVSFTGELFF. In DNA form, the CDR3 reads TGTGCCAGTAGTATAGTATCGTTCACCGGGGAGCTGTTTTTT.

At least ten counts were recorded for this clonotype. The V call is TRBV12-3 or TRBV12-4, the J call TRBJ1-6; D is uncertain. This CDR3 has 12 amino acids. Trimming cost V 6 bases and J 7 bases, with 7 bases left between them. CDR3 loop: CASSRGNSPLHF. The CDR3 DNA reads TGTGCCAGCAGCCGAGGAAATTCACCCCTCCACTTT.

This clonotype has at least ten counts. The chain carries TRBV7-2 and TRBJ1-1, with 7 bases aligning to TRBD1. Germline-derived CDR1 and CDR2 are SGHTA and FQGNSA. With 5 bases clipped from V and 3 bases from J, the junction kept 6 bases outside the gene matches. This CDR3 spans 14 amino acids. The CDR3 protein is CASSQGGLDTEAFF. CDR3 sequence (DNA): TGTGCCAGCAGCCAAGGGGGCTTGGACACTGAAGCTTTCTTT.

This clonotype was counted only a few times. The rearrangement uses TRBV12-3 or TRBV12-4 and TRBJ1-5; possibly TRBD1 for D (5 bases). Trimming pared 6 bases from V and 5 bases from J, leaving 11 bases between. The CDR3 contains 13 residues. CDR3 residues: CASRPREDQPQHF. The CDR3 DNA is TGTGCCAGCAGACCCAGGGAAGATCAGCCCCAGCATTTT.

This clonotype came up many times. The chain links TRBV7-3 to TRBJ1-3; perhaps TRBD1 as D (5 bases). The CDR3 loop spans 14 amino acids. Germline CDR1 is SGHTA and CDR2 is FQGTGA. V dropped 8 bases and J dropped 0 bases, with 11 bases sitting between them. In DNA, the CDR3 is TGTGCCAGCGGGGGATTAGACTCTGGAAACACCATATATTTT. It is translated as CASGGLDSGNTIYF.

This clonotype was seen many times. The chain has TRBV12-3 or TRBV12-4 and TRBJ2-1, with 8 bases identical to TRBD2. The CDR3 is made up of 16 amino acids. V lost 6 bases, J lost 0 bases, and 7 bases stayed unmatched. The CDR3 DNA reads as TGTGCCAGCAGCCCCCCCGGGGGGGCCTCCTACAATGAGCAGTTCTTC. Translated: CASSPPGGASYNEQFF.

The chain combines TRBV10-3 with TRBJ1-5; weak D call: TRBD1 (5 bases). This CDR3 region has 14 residues. Germline V gene data show CDR1 as ENHRY and CDR2 as SYGVKD. V was clipped by 4 bases and J by 4 bases, with 11 bases between them. The CDR3, as DNA: TGTGCCATCAGTGGCAGGGAAGGGAATCAGCCCCAGCATTTT. Translated: CAISGREGNQPQHF.